The 14 T cell receptor beta chains listed next were all sequenced from one sample in a study of blood T cells in healthy people across ages. The authors ran a second PCR of about 6 to 11 cycles using a sample-barcoded 5' primer and a J-beta primer mix. In TCRdb, the 5' RACE reads were re-called with MiXCR into one record per CDR3 protein. The table has about 1.8 million distinct CDR3 sequences, around half seen once. The sequenced sample consisted of blood. All receptors derive from a woman between 40 and 50 years old in good health.

The chain recombines TRBV5-6 with TRBJ2-5; 8 positions match TRBD2. This CDR3 is built from 16 residues. V lost 2 bases, J lost 2 bases, and 8 bases stayed unmatched. CDR1 and CDR2 from the germline V gene are SGHDT and YYEEEE. Written as DNA, the CDR3 is TGTGCCAGCAGCTTCCCTTCACTAGCGGAACAAGAGACCCAGTACTTC. Its translation is CASSFPSLAEQETQYF.

The gene calls are TRBV20-1 and TRBJ2-6; D is undetermined. V was clipped by 0 bases and J by 0 bases, with 6 bases between them. Germline assignment: CDR1 DFQATT and CDR2 SNEGSKA (reference sequence). This CDR3 has 15 residues. CDR3 residues: CSARDGLSGANVLTF. In nucleotides, the CDR3 is TGCAGTGCTAGAGATGGGCTCTCTGGGGCCAACGTCCTGACTTTC.

V and J are TRBV20-1 and TRBJ1-2; 7 bases are shared with TRBD1. The CDR3 has 17 amino acids. The J segment lost 2 bases and the V segment lost 6 bases, leaving 18 bases of the junction unmatched. CDR1 is DFQATT, CDR2 SNEGSKA, per germline (reference sequence). The CDR3 region is CSAQGGQGGRGNYGYTF. In DNA form, the CDR3 reads TGCAGTGCCCAAGGAGGGCAGGGGGGCAGGGGGAACTATGGCTACACCTTC.

The chain recombines TRBV5-1 with TRBJ2-7; TRBD1 or TRBD2 may be the D gene (5 bases each). Germline loops: CDR1 SGHRS, CDR2 YFSETQ. The CDR3 covers 14 residues. Trimming shortened V by 3 bases and J by 1 base, and 11 bases separated the two germline ends. The CDR3 sequence is CASSWDVRSYEQYF. CDR3 nucleotides: TGCGCCAGCAGCTGGGACGTCCGTTCCTACGAGCAGTACTTC.

The genes are TRBV29-1 and TRBJ1-2, with 7 bases lining up with TRBD1. The CDR3 length is 15 residues. The germline gives CDR1 SQVTM, CDR2 ANQGSEA. V trimming: 0 bases; J trimming: 7 bases; junction bases outside the gene matches: 11. The CDR3 nucleotides are TGCAGCGTTGAAGATCGGGACAGCAGGGGATTTGGCTACACCTTC. It yields the protein CSVEDRDSRGFGYTF.

This clonotype was detected a few times. This rearrangement joins TRBV7-9 to TRBJ2-7, with D perhaps being TRBD1 or TRBD2 (7 bases each). The CDR3 is 14 amino acids. V shed 5 bases and J shed 3 bases, with 14 bases lying between them. Per the germline V gene, CDR1 is SEHNR and CDR2 is FQNEAQ (reference sequence). CDR3 amino acids: CASSQTGRDYEQYF. In nucleotides, the CDR3 is TGTGCCAGCAGCCAGACAGGGAGGGACTACGAGCAGTACTTC. The complete variable domain, with remaining parts taken from reference TRBV7-9 and TRBJ2-7, reads DTGVSQNPRHKITKRGQNVTFRCDPISEHNRLYWYRQTLGQGPEFLTYFQNEAQLEKSRLLSDRFSAERPKGSFSTLEIQRTEQGDSAMYLCASSQTGRDYEQYFGPGTRLTVT.

The chain has TRBV4-3 and TRBJ1-4, with 9 bases aligning to TRBD1. V shed 1 base, J shed 6 bases, and the junction held 6 bases outside the gene matches. From germline, CDR1 is LGHNA and CDR2 YSLEER. The CDR3 totals 16 residues. CDR3 sequence (DNA): TGCGCCAGCAGCCAAGCACGACAGGGGGGCGATGAAAAACTGTTTTTT. This encodes CASSQARQGGDEKLFF.

The CDR3 region has the DNA TGTGCCAGCAGTTTATTGACTGGTCAGCCCCAGCATTTT. Its protein product is CASSLLTGQPQHF. The chain joins TRBV27 to TRBJ1-5; unclear D gene. This CDR3 contains 13 residues. CDR1 and CDR2 (germline): MNHEY, SMNVEV (reference sequence). Trimming removed 1 base at V and 6 bases at J, with 7 bases between.

A few counts support this clonotype. V gene TRBV29-1 combines with J gene TRBJ2-2, with no clear D. CDR1 and CDR2 from the germline V gene are SQVTM and ANQGSEA. The V and J ends lost 0 bases and 0 bases respectively, with 5 bases between them. The CDR3 is 14 amino acids. The CDR3 region has the DNA TGCAGCGTTGAAGATAGGGCGAACACCGGGGAGCTGTTTTTT. Residues: CSVEDRANTGELFF.

This chain joins TRBV7-2 and TRBJ1-5, with 7 bases that match TRBD1. CDR1 and CDR2 from the germline V gene are SGHTA and FQGNSA. The CDR3 runs to 16 residues. V gave up 5 bases and J gave up 2 bases; unmatched junction bases: 9. CDR3 sequence reads: CASSLTPGTGNQPQHF. The CDR3 DNA reads as TGTGCCAGCAGCCTAACACCCGGGACAGGCAATCAGCCCCAGCATTTT.

The chain uses TRBV6-6 and TRBJ1-4; 12 bases map to TRBD1. This CDR3 is 17 amino acids long. Germline V lookup: CDR1 MNHNY, CDR2 SVGAGI (reference sequence). V gave up 7 bases and J gave up 7 bases; unmatched junction bases: 13. CDR3 sequence (DNA): TGTGCCAGCAATTCCCGGGACAGGGGGCGTTCGGGTGAAAAACTGTTTTTT. As protein: CASNSRDRGRSGEKLFF.

This chain connects TRBV12-3 or TRBV12-4 to TRBJ2-5; 8 bases fit TRBD2. This CDR3 spans 16 amino acids. V shed 5 bases and J 11 bases; nucleotides not matched to a gene: 19. The CDR3 loop reads CASSPLAGISYNEQYF. DNA of the CDR3: TGTGCCAGCAGTCCTTTAGCGGGGATCTCCTACAATGAGCAGTACTTC.

The V and J genes are TRBV21-1 and TRBJ1-2; TRBD1, the D gene given by the table, was not confirmed from the DNA. TRBV21-1 is given as a pseudogene. The CDR3 is made up of 15 amino acids. The chain's CDR3 is CASSPPGQVNYGYTF. The CDR3 DNA reads TGTGCCAGCAGCCCTCCGGGACAGGTCAACTATGGCTACACCTTC.

This chain joins TRBV6-2 or TRBV6-3 and TRBJ2-1; 15 positions agree with TRBD2. CDR3 length: 16 amino acids. V was clipped by 2 bases and J by 8 bases; unmatched bases: 4. The germline V gene has CDR1 MNHEY and CDR2 SVGEGT. The DNA of the CDR3 is TGTGCCAGCAGTTACCGGACTAGCGGGGGGGTCGATGAGCAGTTCTTC. It yields the protein CASSYRTSGGVDEQFF.